The 18 T cell receptor beta chains listed next were all sequenced from one sample in a study of CD8 T cells in Susac syndrome. An amount of RNA that ranged from roughly 0.45 to 1 ug was reverse transcribed with random hexamers. TCRdb ran MiXCR on the immunoSEQ multiplex PCR reads and lists one entry per CDR3 protein. The top ten hold 0.1% to 0.15% of the sample, which has some 130,000 distinct CDR3 sequences, around 94% seen once. The sequenced sample was CD4+ T cells from PBMCs. Source of these receptors: a human donor with multiple sclerosis.

This clonotype was seen once. The chain is built from TRBV3-1 and TRBJ1-1; no definite D call. V lost 6 bases to trimming and J lost 1 base, with 9 bases between them. CDR3 length: 13 amino acids. Germline assignment: CDR1 LGHDT and CDR2 YNNKEL (reference sequence). CDR3 sequence reads: CASSWLANTEAFF. CDR3 DNA: TGTGCCAGCAGTTGGCTAGCGAACACTGAAGCTTTCTTT.

The rearrangement links TRBV5-4 to TRBJ2-2, with 7 bases lining up with TRBD2. Germline CDR1 reads SGHNT; CDR2 reads YYREEE (reference sequence). The CDR3 runs 16 residues. V gave up 4 bases and J gave up 6 bases; unmatched junction bases: 12. Here the CDR3 reads CASSSKGGALAGELFF. The CDR3 bases are TGTGCCAGCAGCAGTAAGGGAGGGGCTTTAGCCGGGGAGCTGTTTTTT.

This clonotype was counted a few times. The rearrangement joins TRBV5-1 to TRBJ2-5; the D is unclear. The CDR3 is made up of 12 amino acids. The V end was cut by 1 base, the J end by 2 bases, with 3 bases between. Germline V gene lookup returns CDR1 SGHRS and CDR2 YFSETQ. The CDR3 sequence is CASSLRQETQYF. The DNA for the CDR3 is TGCGCCAGCAGCTTGCGGCAAGAGACCCAGTACTTC.

The chain links TRBV6-5 to TRBJ2-3; the match to TRBD2 covers 12 bases. J was trimmed by 6 bases and V by 4 bases; bases with no gene match: 5. Germline-derived CDR1 and CDR2 are MNHEY and SVGAGI. The CDR3 runs to 15 residues. CDR3 loop: CASSFQTSGGDTQYF. The CDR3 nucleotides read TGTGCCAGCAGTTTCCAGACTAGCGGGGGTGATACGCAGTATTTT.

The rearrangement links TRBV5-1 to TRBJ2-2; TRBD1 is a possible D gene (5 bases). CDR1 is SGHRS and CDR2 is YFSETQ in the germline V gene. Trimming removed 4 bases from V and 8 bases from J, with 15 bases in between. The CDR3 consists of 14 residues. The CDR3 DNA is TGCGCCAGCAGCCTGACAGATTCGGATGGGGAGCTGTTTTTT. The encoded protein is CASSLTDSDGELFF.

The chain has TRBV30 and TRBJ1-1; D uncertain. The V gene's germline CDR1 is GTSNPN and CDR2 SVGIG (reference sequence). This CDR3 comprises 14 residues. Between the trimmed V and J ends, which lost 3 bases and 0 bases, there was a span of 11 bases. The CDR3 region is CAWRATSMNTEAFF. The CDR3 bases are TGTGCCTGGAGAGCCACGAGCATGAACACTGAAGCTTTCTTT.

The genes are TRBV6-5 and TRBJ1-1, with D unresolved. Germline CDR1 reads MNHEY; CDR2 reads SVGAGI. The V end was cut by 3 bases, the J end by 3 bases, with 8 bases between. This CDR3 has 13 residues. The DNA for the CDR3 is TGTGCCAGCAGTTATTTGCTGGACACTGAAGCTTTCTTT. This sequence encodes CASSYLLDTEAFF.

This sequence joins TRBV14 and TRBJ1-3; D is unresolved. The CDR3 extends over 15 amino acids. The V gene's germline CDR1 is SGHDN and CDR2 FVKESK. V was trimmed by 4 bases and J by 0 bases, leaving 10 bases between them. CDR3 in amino acids: CASSRPLSSGNTIYF. The CDR3 DNA follows: TGTGCCAGCAGCCGACCGCTGAGCTCTGGAAACACCATATATTTT.

The chain combines TRBV6-1 with TRBJ1-5, with TRBD1 matching over 8 bases. CDR1 MNHNS and CDR2 SASEGT come from the germline V gene. This CDR3 contains 17 residues. Germline trimming cut 7 bases from V and 7 bases from J; bases unmatched to any gene: 18. In DNA form, the CDR3 reads TGTGCCAGCACCATAGACAGGGGAGGGCTACAGGGACAGCCCCAGCATTTT. The encoded protein is CASTIDRGGLQGQPQHF.

V usage is TRBV20-1 and J usage is TRBJ1-2; D uncertain. With 3 bases removed from V and 13 bases from J, the gap between germline ends came to 9 bases. This CDR3 is built from 9 residues. Germline-derived CDR1 and CDR2 are DFQATT and SNEGSKA (reference sequence). CDR3 in DNA: TGCAGTGCTAGCAACGACGTCACCTTC. Residues: CSASNDVTF.

J is TRBJ2-6 and V is TRBV7-9, with D hard to call. Germline V lookup: CDR1 SEHNR, CDR2 FQNEAQ (reference sequence). Trimming shortened V by 0 bases and J by 0 bases, and 9 bases separated the two germline ends. The CDR3 sequence is 17 residues long. The chain's CDR3 is CASSLARSSSGANVLTF. Here the CDR3 DNA reads TGTGCCAGCAGCTTAGCGCGCAGCAGCTCTGGGGCCAACGTCCTGACTTTC.

This chain links TRBV10-3 with TRBJ1-5, with 9 bases identical to TRBD1. Germline V gene lookup returns CDR1 ENHRY and CDR2 SYGVKD. The CDR3 has 14 amino acids. V lost 11 bases and J lost 6; bases outside the gene matches: 11. The CDR3: CASEGTGGGQPQHF. The DNA of the CDR3 is TGTGCCTCCGAGGGCACAGGGGGCGGTCAGCCCCAGCATTTT.

J is TRBJ2-7 and V is TRBV5-6; TRBD1 agrees at 8 bases. The V segment lost 4 bases and the J segment 1 base; nucleotides outside the gene matches: 7. The CDR3 runs 15 residues. Germline CDR1 reads SGHDT; CDR2 reads YYEEEE. This CDR3 reads CASSLRRTGSYEQYF. DNA for the CDR3: TGTGCCAGCAGCCTCCGTAGGACAGGGTCCTACGAGCAGTACTTC.

CDR3 amino acids: CSVRQGGTGELFF. DNA for the CDR3: TGCAGCGTTCGTCAGGGCGGGACCGGGGAGCTGTTTTTT. The chain employs TRBV29-1 and TRBJ2-2, with D perhaps being TRBD1 or TRBD2 (5 bases each). The germline V gene encodes CDR1 SQVTM and CDR2 ANQGSEA. CDR3 size: 13 residues. With 5 bases removed from V and 5 bases from J, the gap between germline ends came to 12 bases.

The chain joins TRBV7-9 to TRBJ2-7, with D perhaps TRBD2 (6 bases). Between the trimmed V and J ends, which lost 5 bases and 9 bases, there was a span of 20 bases. CDR3 size: 14 residues. Germline loops: CDR1 SEHNR, CDR2 FQNEAQ (reference sequence). This CDR3 reads CASSPLGLRLGQYF. The CDR3, as DNA: TGTGCCAGCAGCCCCCTGGGACTCCGCCTCGGGCAGTACTTC.

This chain connects TRBV12-3 or TRBV12-4 to TRBJ2-5; D may match TRBD1 or TRBD2 (7 bases each). Trimming shortened V by 7 bases and J by 8 bases, and 20 bases separated the two germline ends. This CDR3 is built from 14 residues. The CDR3 coding sequence is TGTGCCAGCACCCGAGATACAGGGGAGGGAACCCAGTACTTC. Translated: CASTRDTGEGTQYF.

This chain's CDR3 is CASSSPGREPYNEQFF. CDR3 coding DNA: TGTGCCAGCAGCTCCCCCGGGAGGGAACCTTACAATGAGCAGTTCTTC. The chain is built from TRBV5-4 and TRBJ2-1; the match to TRBD2 covers 8 bases. This CDR3 has 16 amino acids. V shed 3 bases and J 4 bases; nucleotides not matched to a gene: 9. CDR1 is SGHNT and CDR2 is YYREEE in the germline V gene (reference sequence).

The chain has TRBV18 and TRBJ1-1; D remains ambiguous. From germline, CDR1 is KGHSH and CDR2 LQKENI. This CDR3 has 13 amino acids. With 2 bases removed from V and 4 bases from J, the gap between germline ends came to 8 bases. The CDR3 DNA reads as TGTGCCAGCTCACCATCCTATGGCACTGAAGCTTTCTTT. The encoded protein is CASSPSYGTEAFF.